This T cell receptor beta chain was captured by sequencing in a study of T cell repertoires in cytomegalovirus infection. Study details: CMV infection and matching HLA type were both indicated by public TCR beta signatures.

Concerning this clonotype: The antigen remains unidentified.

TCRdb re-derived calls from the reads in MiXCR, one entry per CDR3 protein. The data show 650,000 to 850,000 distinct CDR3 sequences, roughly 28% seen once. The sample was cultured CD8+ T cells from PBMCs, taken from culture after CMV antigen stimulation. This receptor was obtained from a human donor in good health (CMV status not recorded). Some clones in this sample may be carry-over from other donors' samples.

The CDR3 sequence is CASSQERGGDEQFF. For the CDR3, the DNA is TGCGCCAGCAGCCAAGAACGGGGCGGGGATGAGCAGTTCTTC. The chain carries TRBV4-1 and TRBJ2-1, with D possibly being TRBD2 (6 bases). The germline V gene has CDR1 MGHRA and CDR2 YSYEKL. V was clipped by 0 bases and J by 8 bases, with 11 bases between them. The CDR3 sequence is 14 residues long.